This T cell receptor (beta chain) was obtained from a study of T cell responses to AZD1222 COVID-19 vaccine. TCRdb's table, derived via immunoSEQ multiplex PCR, lists solely in-frame clones and lacks some. In the table there are some 130,000 clones, 80% to 95% of which are singletons. There are 13 residues in the CDR3. Trimming left V 2 bases short and J 2 bases short, with 1 base between. Per the germline V gene, CDR1 is MNHEY and CDR2 is SVGAGI. Sample: peripheral blood, taken 28 days after the second AZD1222 dose. This clonotype originated in an adult who received the AZD1222 COVID-19 vaccine. The chain links TRBV6-5 to TRBJ1-6; D is ambiguous. CDR3 coding DNA: TGTGCCAGCAGTTACGCCTATAATTCACCCCTCCACTTT. This gives the protein CASSYAYNSPLHF.